This T cell receptor beta chain stems from a study of cytomegalovirus exposure and HLA in healthy donors. The PCR had 60 Vbeta and 13 Jbeta primers. As originally analysed: Later reanalysis found about 80 million unique TCR beta chains, around 9.9 million of them shared. TCRdb's copy holds only in-frame clones and misses some; the assay was immunoSEQ multiplex PCR. The D gene and trimming were derived from the DNA, and the V and J assignments and clone size from that table. The profile shows around 100,000 clones, 79% of them singletons. On this clone: What it binds is not known.

Overall study findings and caveats: The study put 150 to 200 TCR beta chains on its list as cytomegalovirus-associated.

This CDR3 has 19 residues. V shed 0 bases and J 8 bases; nucleotides not matched to a gene: 17. Germline assignment: CDR1 MGHRA and CDR2 YSYEKL. The material sequenced was PBMCs. The sequence derives from a female donor in good health and CMV-seropositive. The chain couples TRBV4-1 to TRBJ2-2, with 8 bases identical to TRBD1. The CDR3 protein is CASSQDTITVTGVRGELFF. For the CDR3, the DNA is TGCGCCAGCAGCCAAGATACGATTACCGTGACAGGGGTCCGGGGGGAGCTGTTTTTT.